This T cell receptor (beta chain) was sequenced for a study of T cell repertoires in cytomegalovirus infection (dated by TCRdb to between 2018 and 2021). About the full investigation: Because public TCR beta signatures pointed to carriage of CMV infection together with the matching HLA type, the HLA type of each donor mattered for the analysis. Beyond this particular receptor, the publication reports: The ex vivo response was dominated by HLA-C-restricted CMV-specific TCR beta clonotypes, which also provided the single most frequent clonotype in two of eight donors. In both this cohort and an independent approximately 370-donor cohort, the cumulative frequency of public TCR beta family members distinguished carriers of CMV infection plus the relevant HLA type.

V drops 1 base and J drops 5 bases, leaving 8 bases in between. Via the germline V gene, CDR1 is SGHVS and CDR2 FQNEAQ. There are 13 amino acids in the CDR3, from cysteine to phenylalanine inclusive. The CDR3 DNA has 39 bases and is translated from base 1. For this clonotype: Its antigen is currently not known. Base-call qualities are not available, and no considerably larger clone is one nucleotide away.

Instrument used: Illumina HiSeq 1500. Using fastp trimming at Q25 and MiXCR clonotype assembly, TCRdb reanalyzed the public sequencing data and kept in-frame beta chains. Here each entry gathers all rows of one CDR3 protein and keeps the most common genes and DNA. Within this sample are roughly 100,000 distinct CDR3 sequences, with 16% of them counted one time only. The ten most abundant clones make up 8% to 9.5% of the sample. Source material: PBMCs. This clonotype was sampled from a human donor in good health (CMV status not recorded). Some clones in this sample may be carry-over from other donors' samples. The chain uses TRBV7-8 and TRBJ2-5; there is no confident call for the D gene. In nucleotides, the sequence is TGTGCCAGCAGCTTAGAGAGGTGGGAGACCCAGTACTTC. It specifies CASSLERWETQYF.